These T cell receptor beta chains were read from a single sample in a study of blood T cell repertoires in COVID-19. Sequencing was performed with immunoSEQ multiplex PCR; in TCRdb, only in-frame clones are kept and a portion is missing. There are 90,000 to 120,000 clones in the sample; more than 70% occur only once, and under 5.5% lies in the top ten. The sample was peripheral blood. The receptors here all came from a man in his forties or fifties with active or convalescent COVID-19. CDR3s include the opening cysteine and the closing phenylalanine or tryptophan. The D gene is left open where the match is weak. A clone size is listed for some rows: how often the clone was seen (once, few, many), or a class if it is expanded.

>.|.|TRBJ1-2|TRBV6-5
TGTGCCAGCAGCCCGAGAGGATCCTATGGCTACACCTTC
CASSPRGSYGYTF
>.|.|TRBJ2-1|TRBV9
TGTGCCAGCAGCCCCCGTTCGGAGGGAGCCTACAATGAGCAGTTCTTC
CASSPRSEGAYNEQFF
>.|.|TRBJ1-2|TRBV12-5
TGTGCTAGTGGTTCCCTCATCGGCAGGGGTGGCTACACCTTC
CASGSLIGRGGYTF
>.|.|TRBJ1-1|TRBV6-5
TGTGCCAGCAGCCCAGGTTTCGGGGTGAGCACTGAAGCTTTCTTT
CASSPGFGVSTEAFF
>.|once|TRBJ2-4|TRBV3-1/TRBV3-2
TGTGCCAGCGGTCTACGGGAAAACATTCAGTACTTC
CASGLRENIQYF
>.|.|TRBJ1-4|TRBV6-5
TGTGCCAGCACCCCAAGTAGGACAGACGAAAAACTGTTTTTT
CASTPSRTDEKLFF
>.|once|TRBJ2-1|TRBV28
TGTGCCAGCAGACGTACAGGGTCCTCGGAGCAGTTCTTC
CASRRTGSSEQFF
>TRBD1|.|TRBJ1-1|TRBV27
TGTGCCAGCAGTTGGACAGGGGGGAACACTGAAGCTTTCTTT
CASSWTGGNTEAFF
>TRBD1|.|TRBJ1-1|TRBV6-5
TGTGCCAGCACCGGACAGGGTATGAACACTGAAGCTTTCTTT
CASTGQGMNTEAFF
>TRBD2|.|TRBJ2-2|TRBV7-3
TGTGCCAGCAGCCCTAGCGGGACTCGTACCGGGGAGCTGTTTTTT
CASSPSGTRTGELFF
>TRBD2|.|TRBJ2-2|TRBV30
TGTGCCTGGATCGGGCTAGCGGGCACCGGGGAGCTGTTTTTT
CAWIGLAGTGELFF
>TRBD1|.|TRBJ2-7|TRBV5-4
TGTGCCAGCAGCTTTGGTGGGACAGGGTCTGACGAGCAGTACTTC
CASSFGGTGSDEQYF
>.|.|TRBJ2-7|TRBV28
TGTGCCAGCAGGCTAGCGTCTTACTCCTCCTACGAGCAGTACTTC
CASRLASYSSYEQYF
>.|.|TRBJ2-5|TRBV9
TGTGCCAGCAGCCCTCACGCGGTGGATCAAGAGACCCAGTACTTC
CASSPHAVDQETQYF
>TRBD2|once|TRBJ2-1|TRBV4-1
TGCGCCAGCAGCCAAAAAGGGACACTAGCGGGCATATTGAGCTCCTACAATGAGCAGTTCTTC
CASSQKGTLAGILSSYNEQFF
>.|.|TRBJ2-5|TRBV5-1
TGCGCCACCCTAAGACTAGTTCGGTGCTGGGAGACCCAGTACTTC
CATLRLVRCWETQYF
>.|.|TRBJ1-4|TRBV7-6
TGTGCCAGCAGCTTTCAGGCAACTAATGAAAAACTGTTTTTT
CASSFQATNEKLFF
>.|.|TRBJ1-4|TRBV19
TGTGCCAGTAGTTCCCGCCAGGGTGATGAAAAACTGTTTTTT
CASSSRQGDEKLFF
>.|.|TRBJ1-1|TRBV6-5
TGTGCCAGCGGGAGCTTCTCTGAAGCTTTCTTT
CASGSFSEAFF
>.|.|TRBJ2-7|TRBV3-1/TRBV3-2
TGTGCCAGCAGCCAAGGATGGACAGCACTATACGAGCAGTACTTC
CASSQGWTALYEQYF
>.|.|TRBJ2-5|TRBV11-2
TGTGCCAGCAGCTACGGACAGCTTGGGGAGACCCAGTACTTC
CASSYGQLGETQYF
>TRBD1|few|TRBJ1-2|TRBV7-9
TGTGCCAGCAGCTTAGCGGAGACAGGGGGCAGTGGCTACACCTTC
CASSLAETGGSGYTF
>.|.|TRBJ1-4|TRBV7-2
TGTGCCAGCAGCTTCGGACAGACTTTTGCAACTAATGAAAAACTGTTTTTT
CASSFGQTFATNEKLFF
>TRBD2|.|TRBJ2-4|TRBV7-9
TGTGCCAGCAGCTTAGCTGGTAGCGGGAGAGCCAAAAACATTCAGTACTTC
CASSLAGSGRAKNIQYF
>.|.|TRBJ1-4|TRBV28
TGTGCCAGCAATGACAGGAATGAAAAACTGTTTTTT
CASNDRNEKLFF
>TRBD1|once|TRBJ1-4|TRBV18
TGTGCCAGCTCACCTGTCGGGACAGGGAATGAAAAACTGTTTTTT
CASSPVGTGNEKLFF
>.|.|TRBJ2-1|TRBV19
TGTGCCAGTAGTATAAGTTGGGGGGGCCGGGAGCAGTTCTTC
CASSISWGGREQFF
>TRBD1|.|TRBJ1-3|TRBV6-6
TGTGCCAGCAATCCGGGACAGGCACAAAGTGGAAACACCATATATTTT
CASNPGQAQSGNTIYF
>TRBD1|.|TRBJ1-1|TRBV20-1
TGCAGTGCTAGTCCTGCTACAGGGGACACTGAAGCTTTCTTT
CSASPATGDTEAFF
>TRBD1|.|TRBJ1-2|TRBV28
TGTGCCAGCACACTAAACCCAGGGGGCGCATATGGCTACACCTTC
CASTLNPGGAYGYTF
>.|few|TRBJ2-3|TRBV2
TGTGCCAGCTCTACGGAGGGCTGGAGGCCAGATACGCAGTATTTT
CASSTEGWRPDTQYF
>.|.|TRBJ1-2|TRBV4-3
TGCGCCAGCAGCCAAGATCCGTTGGAGGGGCAGGGCTATGGCTACACCTTC
CASSQDPLEGQGYGYTF
>TRBD1|once|TRBJ2-2|TRBV7-2
TGTGCCAGCAGCTTAATGATGGACAGGGTCGGCGGGGAGCTGTTTTTT
CASSLMMDRVGGELFF
>.|.|TRBJ2-3|TRBV7-5
TGTGCCAGAAGCATTACTCTAGCGGATTCCACAGATACGCAGTATTTT
CARSITLADSTDTQYF
>.|.|TRBJ2-7|TRBV19
TGTGCCAGTGGTATTTCTTCCGGGTACGAGCAGTACTTC
CASGISSGYEQYF
>TRBD2|.|TRBJ2-1|TRBV16
TGTGCCAGCAGAAAGGGGGGACTAGCGGGCTACAATGAGCAGTTCTTC
CASRKGGLAGYNEQFF
>.|.|TRBJ1-5|TRBV7-9
TGTGCCAGCTCCCGGGCGGGGGCGCTACAGCCCCAGCATTTT
CASSRAGALQPQHF
>.|.|TRBJ2-2|TRBV11-2
TGTGCCAGCAGCTTATCGGGTCATTCCACCGGGGAGCTGTTTTTT
CASSLSGHSTGELFF
>.|.|TRBJ1-6|TRBV28
TGTGCCAGCAGTCAGGGTCCCCTGGATTCACCCCTCCACTTT
CASSQGPLDSPLHF
>TRBD1|.|TRBJ2-1|TRBV18
TGTGCCAGCTCACCACCAACGGGACAGGGGGTCAATGAGCAGTTCTTC
CASSPPTGQGVNEQFF
>.|.|TRBJ1-2|TRBV6-5
TGTGCCAGCAGTTACTCAGTGTCGCGGGGCAACTATGGCTACACCTTC
CASSYSVSRGNYGYTF
>TRBD1|.|TRBJ1-4|TRBV7-9
TGTGCCAGCAGCCTACGAAAGGGACAGGGAAATGAAAAACTGTTTTTT
CASSLRKGQGNEKLFF
>TRBD1|.|TRBJ2-7|TRBV5-1
TGCGCCAGCAGTTCCGGGACAGGGGACGAGCAGTACTTC
CASSSGTGDEQYF
>.|.|TRBJ1-4|TRBV7-2
TGTGCCAGCAGCAGAGGAGGGCAGGGAGGCAATGAAAAACTGTTTTTT
CASSRGGQGGNEKLFF
>.|.|TRBJ2-1|TRBV24-1
TGTGCCACCAGTGAGATACTCAACAATGAGCAGTTCTTC
CATSEILNNEQFF
>TRBD2|.|TRBJ2-2|TRBV28
TGTGCCAGCAGTTCGATAGCGGGTAGAGGTACCGGGGAGCTGTTTTTT
CASSSIAGRGTGELFF
>.|.|TRBJ2-1|TRBV7-2
TGTGCCAGCAGCCCTGGGCGGGGCCGGGGTTACAATGAGCAGTTCTTC
CASSPGRGRGYNEQFF
>.|.|TRBJ1-5|TRBV24-1
TGTGCCACCAGTGATTGGGCGCCGGGGCAGCCCCAGCATTTT
CATSDWAPGQPQHF
>TRBD1|once|TRBJ1-2|TRBV12-5
TGTGCTAGTGGAACCACCGGGACAGGGGACGGCTACACCTTC
CASGTTGTGDGYTF
>TRBD1|.|TRBJ1-2|TRBV29-1
TGCAGCGTCCGGACAGGGGACGGCTACACCTTC
CSVRTGDGYTF
>TRBD2|.|TRBJ2-1|TRBV7-6
TGTGCCAGCAGCTTACGGGGGGGACTAGCGGGAATATCCTACAATGAGCAGTTCTTC
CASSLRGGLAGISYNEQFF
>.|.|TRBJ1-4|TRBV19
TGTGCCAGTAGTATATTCGGGGCAACTAATGAAAAACTGTTTTTT
CASSIFGATNEKLFF
>.|.|TRBJ1-2|TRBV19
TGTGCCAGTAGTCGGGGGTACTATGGCTACACCTTC
CASSRGYYGYTF
>.|.|TRBJ2-1|TRBV27
TGTGCCAGCAGTTTTTCCCTAGGAACTACCCACAATGAGCAGTTCTTC
CASSFSLGTTHNEQFF
>.|once|TRBJ1-1|TRBV19
TGTGCCAGTACCAATTGGCAGGGTGGCACTGAAGCTTTCTTT
CASTNWQGGTEAFF
>.|.|TRBJ1-2|TRBV12-3/TRBV12-4
TGTGCCAGCAGCCCGGACAGTTATGGCTACACCTTC
CASSPDSYGYTF
>TRBD2|.|TRBJ2-5|TRBV7-2
TGTGCCAGCAGCACTCCGGGACTATTAGAGACCCAGTACTTC
CASSTPGLLETQYF